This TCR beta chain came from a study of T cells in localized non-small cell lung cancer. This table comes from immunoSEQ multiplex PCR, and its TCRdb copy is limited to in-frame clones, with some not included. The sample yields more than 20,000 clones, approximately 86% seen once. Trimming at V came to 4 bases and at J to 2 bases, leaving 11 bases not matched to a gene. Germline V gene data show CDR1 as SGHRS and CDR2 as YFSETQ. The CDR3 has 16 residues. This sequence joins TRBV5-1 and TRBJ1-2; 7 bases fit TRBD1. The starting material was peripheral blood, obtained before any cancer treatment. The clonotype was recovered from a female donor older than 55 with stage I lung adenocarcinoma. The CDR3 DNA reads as TGCGCCAGCAGCGCAGGCCCGGGACAGACGAACTATGGCTACACCTTC. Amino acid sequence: CASSAGPGQTNYGYTF.